This T cell receptor beta chain was profiled in a study of blood T cell repertoires in COVID-19. In the source study's methods: Estimates of nucleated cell counts were drawn from the amplification of reference gene primers. Here immunoSEQ multiplex PCR was the method, and the copy in TCRdb shows in-frame clones only, minus some. V and J calls and clone size are as listed in that table; D and trimming were resolved from the DNA. The sample includes under 400,000 clones, roughly nine tenths of them seen just once. Germline V CDR1 and CDR2: MNHEY, SVGEGT. Trimming removed 4 bases from V and 0 bases from J, with 7 bases in between. The CDR3 is 14 amino acids.

The source of this sequence is a woman between 25 and 40 years old with COVID-19, enrolled during active disease. The sample taken for sequencing was peripheral blood. The genes are TRBV6-2 or TRBV6-3 and TRBJ2-4; D is ambiguous. This CDR3 is CASSFAVAKNIQYF. As DNA, the CDR3 is TGTGCCAGCAGTTTTGCGGTAGCCAAAAACATTCAGTACTTC.